The next 20 T cell receptor beta chains were all read from a single sample in a study of T cell responses to AZD1222 COVID-19 vaccine (dated by TCRdb to the early 2020s). The intended sense of this specimen's time point label: about 28 days (+/-7) after the second vaccine dose. The sample's treatment or condition, from its label and the paper: meningococcal conjugate vaccine given as trial control. Preparation of the library involved the immunoSEQ multiplex PCR assay. TCRdb mirrors the immuneACCESS table, restricted to in-frame sequences. Some clones are absent from its copies; in checked studies, under half trace to an unresolved V gene, and the reason for the others is unknown. The sample table records some 180,000 clones; 85% to 95% of these occur just once. The ten largest clones take up more than 0.85% of the sample. The source material was peripheral blood, sampled 28 days after the second dose of the MenACWY control vaccine. The receptors come from an adult who received the MenACWY meningococcal vaccine as a control.

V usage is TRBV27 and J usage is TRBJ2-7; TRBD1 is a possible D gene (5 bases). Per germline, CDR1 MNHEY and CDR2 SMNVEV (reference sequence). V lost 6 bases and J 1 base, leaving 10 bases between the germline ends. This CDR3 region has 13 residues. CDR3 amino acids: CASSWAGSYEQYF. Here the CDR3 DNA reads TGTGCCAGCAGCTGGGCAGGGTCCTACGAGCAGTACTTC.

V is TRBV6-5 and J is TRBJ1-4; possibly TRBD1 for D (5 bases). V was clipped by 6 bases and J by 0 bases, with 11 bases between them. Germline CDR1 MNHEY, CDR2 SVGAGI. CDR3 length: 15 residues. The CDR3 protein is CASRPGYATNEKLFF. CDR3 coding DNA: TGTGCCAGCAGACCAGGGTATGCAACTAATGAAAAACTGTTTTTT.

V gene TRBV5-4 combines with J gene TRBJ2-2; either TRBD1 or TRBD2 may fit D (5 bases each). V was clipped by 0 bases and J by 0 bases, with 9 bases between them. Looked up from germline, CDR1 is SGHNT and CDR2 is YYREEE (reference sequence). CDR3 length equals 16 residues. The DNA for the CDR3 is TGTGCCAGCAGCTTGGGTCGGGGCTCGAACACCGGGGAGCTGTTTTTT. Amino acids: CASSLGRGSNTGELFF.

CDR3: CASSLGVTGAMNTEAFF. The CDR3 nucleotides are TGCGCCAGCAGCTTGGGAGTGACAGGGGCCATGAACACTGAAGCTTTCTTT. The chain has TRBV5-1 and TRBJ1-1; TRBD1 matches at 8 bases. The V and J ends lost 0 bases and 0 bases, in that order; junction bases with no gene match: 7. The V gene's germline CDR1 is SGHRS and CDR2 YFSETQ. The CDR3 loop spans 17 amino acids.

This sequence joins TRBV5-8 and TRBJ1-2; no definite D call. The CDR3 totals 16 residues. The germline gives CDR1 SGHTS, CDR2 YDEGEE. V lost 4 bases to trimming and J lost 6 bases, with 22 bases between them. For the CDR3, the DNA is TGTGCCAGCAGCCGAACCGGGCAAGGTCCTATAGATGGCTACACCTTC. Translated, it gives CASSRTGQGPIDGYTF.

The V call is TRBV9, the J call TRBJ1-1, with 8 positions matching TRBD1. Germline CDR1 reads SGDLS; CDR2 reads YYNGEE. The CDR3 is 13 amino acids. Losses at the gene ends were 3 bases for V and 8 bases for J; bases not matched to a gene: 6. As DNA, the CDR3 is TGTGCCAGCAGCGCCACGGACAGGGAGGAAGCTTTCTTT. Translation gives CASSATDREEAFF.

This sequence joins TRBV19 and TRBJ2-3; the match to TRBD1 covers 9 bases. V lost 2 bases and J lost 4; bases outside the gene matches: 4. Germline-derived CDR1 and CDR2 are LNHDA and SQIVND (reference sequence). The CDR3 totals 15 residues. The CDR3 here is CASSIRGDRADTQYF. As DNA, the CDR3 is TGTGCCAGTAGTATAAGAGGGGACAGGGCAGATACGCAGTATTTT. The variable domain in full, with the rest retrieved from reference TRBV19 and TRBJ2-3, is DGGITQSPKYLFRKEGQNVTLSCEQNLNHDAMYWYRQDPGQGLRLIYYSQIVNDFQKGDIAEGYSVSREKKESFPLTVTSAQKNPTAFYLCASSIRGDRADTQYFGPGTRLTVL.

The chain combines TRBV28 with TRBJ1-2, with D possibly being TRBD1 (5 bases). There are 14 residues in the CDR3. Germline V gene lookup returns CDR1 MDHEN and CDR2 SYDVKM. V was shortened by 6 bases and J by 3 bases, with 14 bases between the two germline ends. The CDR3 sequence is CASRAPGTDYGYTF. In nucleotides, the CDR3 is TGTGCCAGCAGGGCCCCAGGGACGGACTATGGCTACACCTTC.

The CDR3 sequence: CASSLVGANQPQHF. For the CDR3, the DNA is TGTGCCAGCAGCTTAGTCGGGGCCAATCAGCCCCAGCATTTT. This chain joins TRBV7-9 and TRBJ1-5; tentative D call: TRBD1 (5 bases). Deletions cut 1 base from V and 3 bases from J, with 7 bases between. Germline V gene sequence: CDR1 SEHNR, CDR2 FQNEAQ (reference sequence). This CDR3 has 14 amino acids.

The rearrangement links TRBV6-5 to TRBJ1-5; D not certain. Trimming cost V 6 bases and J 3 bases, with 9 bases left between them. CDR3 length equals 13 residues. Germline CDR1 is MNHEY and CDR2 is SVGAGI. CDR3 sequence reads: CASRRNTNQPQHF. The CDR3 DNA sequence: TGTGCCAGCAGGAGGAACACCAATCAGCCCCAGCATTTT.

This rearrangement joins TRBV5-4 to TRBJ2-2; 7 nucleotides align to TRBD2. With V trimmed by 6 bases and J by 3 bases, 11 bases remained unmatched. The length of the CDR3 is 16 residues. From germline, CDR1 is SGHNT and CDR2 YYREEE (reference sequence). Here the CDR3 reads CASNDPVGGDTGELFF. The CDR3 DNA sequence: TGTGCCAGCAACGACCCCGTTGGGGGGGACACCGGGGAGCTGTTTTTT. The complete variable domain, with remaining parts taken from reference TRBV5-4 and TRBJ2-2, reads ETGVTQSPTHLIKTRGQQVTLRCSSQSGHNTVSWYQQALGQGPQFIFQYYREEENGRGNFPPRFSGLQFPNYSSELNVNALELDDSALYLCASNDPVGGDTGELFFGEGSRLTVL.

The V and J genes are TRBV18 and TRBJ1-2, with D perhaps matching TRBD1 (6 bases). V lost 2 bases, J lost 4 bases, and 11 bases lay in between. Germline values: CDR1 KGHSH, CDR2 LQKENI. The CDR3 runs 14 residues. This CDR3 is CASSPVDSSYGYTF. The CDR3 DNA follows: TGTGCCAGCTCACCAGTGGACAGCTCCTATGGCTACACCTTC.

The CDR3 is CATSDRAGNGYTF. DNA for the CDR3: TGTGCCACCAGTGATCGGGCCGGGAATGGCTACACCTTC. The chain links TRBV24-1 to TRBJ1-2; D call uncertain. The CDR3 spans 13 residues. The V and J ends lost 3 bases and 6 bases respectively, with 10 bases between them. CDR1 is KGHDR and CDR2 is SFDVKD in the germline V gene.

The genes are TRBV18 and TRBJ2-5; 7 bases match TRBD1. The CDR3 sequence is 13 residues long. CDR1 and CDR2 from the germline V gene are KGHSH and LQKENI. The V segment lost 3 bases and the J segment 5 bases; nucleotides outside the gene matches: 3. The CDR3 nucleotides are TGTGCCAGCTCACCGACAGGGTTGGAGACCCAGTACTTC. This translates into CASSPTGLETQYF.

The rearrangement uses TRBV2 and TRBJ1-1; no reliable D call. Germline V gene lookup returns CDR1 SNHLY and CDR2 FYNNEI. V shed 1 base and J shed 0 bases, with 6 bases lying between them. CDR3 length: 14 residues. CDR3 loop: CASSEGILNTEAFF. The CDR3 nucleotides read TGTGCCAGCAGTGAAGGGATTTTGAACACTGAAGCTTTCTTT.

The chain combines TRBV27 with TRBJ1-2; 9 nucleotides line up with TRBD1. The CDR3 has 15 amino acids. The V and J ends lost 5 bases and 3 bases, in that order; junction bases with no gene match: 7. Germline CDR1 is MNHEY and CDR2 is SMNVEV (reference sequence). This CDR3 reads CASSPRTGAYYGYTF. CDR3 bases: TGTGCCAGCAGTCCCCGGACAGGGGCGTACTATGGCTACACCTTC.

The chain uses TRBV27 and TRBJ2-3; D not resolved. V lost 0 bases, J lost 2 bases, and 12 bases lay in between. Germline lookup yields CDR1 MNHEY and CDR2 SMNVEV (reference sequence). The length of the CDR3 is 16 residues. The CDR3: CASSLSGGPLTDTQYF. The CDR3 DNA sequence: TGTGCCAGCAGTTTATCTGGCGGCCCCCTCACAGATACGCAGTATTTT.

This chain uses TRBV5-1 with TRBJ2-1, with a tentative D call TRBD1 (5 bases). The CDR3 runs 14 residues. The V and J ends lost 0 bases and 9 bases respectively, with 13 bases between them. Germline CDR1 SGHRS, CDR2 YFSETQ. The CDR3 reads CASSLAQGTSEQFF. Here the CDR3 DNA reads TGCGCCAGCAGCTTGGCCCAGGGAACCAGTGAGCAGTTCTTC.

This clone was picked up one time. The chain joins TRBV5-1 to TRBJ2-7; weak D call: TRBD1 (5 bases). V lost 0 bases to trimming and J lost 5 bases, with 15 bases between them. This CDR3 region has 15 residues. From germline, CDR1 is SGHRS and CDR2 YFSETQ. The CDR3 coding sequence is TGCGCCAGCAGCTTGGAGGCAGGGTATCCTCACGAGCAGTACTTC. Translation: CASSLEAGYPHEQYF.

The chain carries TRBV4-2 and TRBJ1-1; D not certain. Germline assignment: CDR1 LGHNA and CDR2 YNFKEQ. This CDR3 has 14 amino acids. The V end lost 3 bases, the J end lost 8 bases, and 16 bases lay between the germline ends. CDR3 protein: CASSQDLQRWEAFF. DNA for the CDR3: TGTGCCAGCAGCCAGGACCTACAGAGGTGGGAAGCTTTCTTT.